The 5 T cell receptor beta chains below were found in one sample sequenced in a study of shared clonotypes between healthy human individuals. The table came from immunoSEQ multiplex PCR; TCRdb's copy has only in-frame clones and leaves some out. The data show about 1.5 million clones, with 98% seen just once and about 0.4% held by the top ten. The sample was naive CD4+ T cells sorted from blood. Subset noted: CD45RA+ positively selected. Every receptor here comes from a man under 40 in good health.

A note on this clone: Other nucleotide sequences from this sample produce the same CDR3. V gene TRBV2 combines with J gene TRBJ2-2; D call uncertain. The CDR3 has 11 residues. Trimming removed 4 bases from V and 6 bases from J, with 3 bases in between. CDR1 is SNHLY, CDR2 FYNNEI, per germline. The CDR3 sequence: CASSVAGELFF. The CDR3 region has the DNA TGTGCCAGCAGTGTGGCCGGGGAGCTGTTTTTT.

The CDR3 bases are TGTGCCAGCAGACCCTCCGGGGCCAACGTCCTGACTTTC. Translation: CASRPSGANVLTF. This chain connects TRBV11-2 to TRBJ2-6; D is unclear. Trimming cost V 6 bases and J 4 bases, with 7 bases left between them. The CDR3 totals 13 residues. Germline V gene sequence: CDR1 SGHAT, CDR2 FQNNGV.

The V call is TRBV5-1, the J call TRBJ2-1; TRBD2 agrees at 9 bases. Germline CDR1 reads SGHRS; CDR2 reads YFSETQ. Unmatched junction bases numbered 11, after V lost 1 base and J lost 9 bases. The CDR3 is 16 amino acids. The CDR3: CASSLSRLAGSSEQFF. In nucleotides, the CDR3 is TGCGCCAGCAGCTTGTCTAGGCTAGCGGGATCAAGTGAGCAGTTCTTC. Drawing the rest from reference TRBV5-1 and TRBJ2-1, the complete variable domain is KAGVTQTPRYLIKTRGQQVTLSCSPISGHRSVSWYQQTPGQGLQFLFEYFSETQRNKGNFPGRFSGRQFSNSRSEMNVSTLELGDSALYLCASSLSRLAGSSEQFFGPGTRLTVL.

The J gene is TRBJ2-3, the V gene TRBV9; the D gene is possibly TRBD1 (6 bases). Per the germline V gene, CDR1 is SGDLS and CDR2 is YYNGEE. This CDR3 has 14 residues. V shed 7 bases and J shed 2 bases, with 14 bases lying between them. In DNA form, the CDR3 reads TGTGCCAGCCAACAGGGCTATTCCACAGATACGCAGTATTTT. Residues: CASQQGYSTDTQYF.

The CDR3 sequence: CASSPGRREAFF. The CDR3 nucleotides are TGTGCCAGCTCACCGGGACGACGTGAAGCTTTCTTT. The rearrangement links TRBV18 to TRBJ1-1; D is possibly TRBD1 (5 bases). The germline V and J ends were trimmed by 3 bases and 7 bases, with 9 bases remaining between them. Germline CDR1 and CDR2: KGHSH and LQKENI. The CDR3 length is 12 residues.